Listed below are T cell receptor beta chains from one sample, sequenced in a study of CD8 T cells in ankylosing spondylitis. Each CDR3 protein is one row after TCRdb ran MiXCR on the 5' RACE reads. The sample carries fewer than 550,000 distinct CDR3 sequences, approximately 5% recorded once. The sample consisted of blood, either unsorted or a sorted T cell fraction (not recorded which). The receptor source for this set is a male donor with ankylosing spondylitis. CDR3s include the opening cysteine and the closing phenylalanine or tryptophan. Fields, in order: clone size, V gene, J gene, D gene, CDR3 protein, CDR3 DNA. The D gene is left open where the match is weak. The size of a clone is reported for some rows only, either as once, few or many, or as a class for expanded clones.

many	TRBV20-1	TRBJ2-3	-	CSAPLGHYTDTQYF	TGCAGTGCTCCCCTCGGGCACTACACAGATACGCAGTATTTT
few	TRBV28	TRBJ2-5	-	CASRIVRNTQETQYF	TGTGCCAGCAGAATAGTTCGGAACACACAAGAGACCCAGTACTTC
many	TRBV6-5	TRBJ2-1	-	CASSYGTPYNEQFF	TGTGCCAGCAGCTACGGGACACCCTACAATGAGCAGTTCTTC
many	TRBV20-1	TRBJ2-3	TRBD1	CSATQGGADTQYF	TGCAGTGCTACACAGGGGGGTGCAGATACGCAGTATTTT
many	TRBV7-2	TRBJ1-6	TRBD1	CASSQTGTVNSPLHF	TGTGCCAGCAGCCAGACCGGGACAGTAAATTCACCCCTCCACTTT
many	TRBV20-1	TRBJ2-7	TRBD2	CSAGTSGSYEQYF	TGCAGTGCTGGGACTAGCGGGAGTTACGAGCAGTACTTC
many	TRBV27	TRBJ1-6	TRBD1	CASSPLGQKGSPLHF	TGTGCCAGCAGTCCCCTGGGACAGAAAGGTTCACCCCTCCACTTT
many	TRBV5-1	TRBJ1-3	-	CASRPAQGGGNTIYF	TGCGCCAGCAGACCCGCCCAGGGTGGTGGAAACACCATATATTTT
many	TRBV5-1	TRBJ2-3	-	CASSSGTDTQYF	TGCGCCAGCAGCTCAGGGACAGATACGCAGTATTTT
-	TRBV18	TRBJ2-3	-	CASSPYQGLTTDTQYF	TGTGCCAGCTCACCTTATCAGGGGCTTACCACAGATACGCAGTATTTT
many	TRBV4-3	TRBJ1-4	TRBD1	CASSTYRGRDEKLFF	TGCGCCAGCAGCACATACAGGGGGCGGGATGAAAAACTGTTTTTT
many	TRBV7-2	TRBJ1-5	-	CASSSVAGQPQHF	TGTGCCAGCAGCTCCGTAGCGGGCCAGCCCCAGCATTTT
many	TRBV27	TRBJ2-4	-	CASSFQGAKNIQYF	TGTGCCAGCAGTTTCCAGGGTGCCAAAAACATTCAGTACTTC